This TCR beta chain was captured by sequencing in a study of type 1 and type 2 diabetes patients. Amplification started from genomic DNA. A primer set of 30 forward and 13 reverse primers amplified the CDR3. One entry per CDR3 protein results from TCRdb running MiXCR on the multiplex PCR reads. The repertoire has 250,000 or so distinct CDR3 sequences, around 47% of them found once; the top ten carry approximately 14%. Other autoimmune diseases and infections within the past four weeks excluded donors. Germline V gene lookup returns CDR1 SEHNR and CDR2 FQNEAQ (reference sequence). The CDR3 totals 12 residues. Trimming stripped 8 bases from V and 0 bases from J, with 7 bases between.

The sample was peripheral blood mononuclear cells (PBMCs). This clonotype originated in a man between 18 and 35 years old with type 2 diabetes. The J gene is TRBJ1-1, the V gene TRBV7-9; D remains unclear. Here the CDR3 DNA reads TGTGCCAGCGTGCGAATGAACACTGAAGCTTTCTTT. This encodes CASVRMNTEAFF. Complete variable domain (other parts from reference TRBV7-9 and TRBJ1-1): DTGVSQNPRHKITKRGQNVTFRCDPISEHNRLYWYRQTLGQGPEFLTYFQNEAQLEKSRLLSDRFSAERPKGSFSTLEIQRTEQGDSAMYLCASVRMNTEAFFGQGTRLTVV.